A single T cell receptor beta chain is shown here with its context. What this receptor recognizes is not known. This entry is derived from a study of cytomegalovirus exposure and HLA in healthy donors listed by TCRdb under 2017. About the study as a whole: An earlier analysis of roughly 610 of the donors reported over 250 Gb of sequence data and approximately 120 million unique TCR beta sequences obtained from about 170 million T cells. An early release that covered several hundred HLA-typed donors contained approximately 300 gigabases of sequencing data and approximately 85 million unique TCR sequences. To study patterns of TCR occurrence, a later analysis re-analyzed previously published TCR beta repertoires from 666 donors and added high-resolution HLA genotyping. The study used immunosequencing to profile the T cell repertoires of several hundred subjects and linked those repertoires to cytomegalovirus serostatus. Four to six DR-DQ haplotypes were handled as single units for association and clustering, since linkage in the cohort was strong. Besides the first cohort of roughly 640 subjects, a separate validation cohort made up of 120 different subjects was used. Alongside the repertoire data, information on donor age, sex, ethnicity and CMV serostatus was compiled. In an earlier analysis of over 550 of the donors, high-throughput TCR beta sequencing was used to judge whether each TCR beta V gene segment behaved as functional or pseudogenic. Genome-wide SNP genotypes for about 60% of the roughly 700 donors were used in a later genetic analysis, which treated that subset as a discovery cohort. The aim of the study was to test whether cataloging public T cell receptors could identify signatures of past pathogen exposure. HLA typing covered class I and class II loci at four-digit resolution. The number of donors typed differed by locus, with about 620-630 for A, B, C, DRB1 and DQB1, roughly 520 for DQA1, approximately 580 for DPA1, and over 400 for DPB1. In the later analysis, no new phenotypic data were used to find candidate immune exposures; instead, reliance was placed on TCR beta sequences and their occurrence across donors. All discovery cohort repertoires had been generated on a single sequencing platform. Among about 390 genotyped donors of the cohort, an average of roughly 240,000 unique TCR beta nucleotide sequences were sequenced per donor, 15% to 20% of them non-productive. The genetic ancestry cluster associated with self-reported Caucasian donors included around 76% of the roughly 360 genotyped donors. To predict cytomegalovirus infection status, the study brought together high-throughput TCR immunosequencing, statistical association of individual TCRs with disease status, and machine learning. Study-level results and caveats: HLA typing was unavailable for some donors at each locus, so association tests used only the typed subset. The cohort was sequenced for TCR beta chains only, and without alpha or paired-chain data the features that could be detected were limited. When HLA alleles, especially DR and DQ, strongly co-occurred, TCR associations were difficult to assign to individual alleles. In an earlier analysis of 587 of the donors, most TCR beta V segments appeared in productive rearrangements about 87% or about 30% of the time, broadly matching IMGT annotations. Sequencing depth was assumed to be roughly uniform across donors in the presence/absence analyses, though that assumption may not hold. Because counts were too low, roughly 17 rarely observed V segments, including chromosome 9 orphons, were left out of the earlier analysis of 500 to 750 of the donors. In a later analysis, the rate of TCR association differed among HLA loci, with DRB1 alleles having the most associated TCRs and HLA-C alleles having the fewest. A further reported finding was that TCR beta sequences accurately predicted the HLA-A and HLA-B alleles for most subjects in the first cohort. In vitro tests confirmed that a few of the cytomegalovirus-associated TCR beta chains recognize cytomegalovirus antigens. In the study, approximately 160 TCR beta chains were listed as associated with cytomegalovirus. A cluster of highly shared sequence variants was judged likely to represent a technical artifact of the sequencing pipeline. A later analysis reported that several top co-occurrence clusters appeared linked to parvovirus B19, influenza, CMV and Epstein-Barr virus. While some public TCRs were present in many individuals, most TCR sequences turned up only very rarely across donors. Compared with the approximately 600-donor mean, donors in an Asian-associated ancestry cluster had fewer N-insertions in productive TCRs, according to a later genetic analysis. In a later analysis, most CMV-associated TCR beta chains were found to appear HLA-restricted, with HLA associations seemingly driven largely by CMV exposure. In a later analysis, HLA-associated TCR beta chains were found to be more clonally expanded and to have lower generation probabilities than equally common non-associated chains. Cytomegalovirus status was reported to be diagnosed by the classifier with high specificity and sensitivity in both the original and validation cohorts. For the cohort, immune exposure information was limited to CMV serostatus. In a later genetic analysis, a missense DCLRE1C variant was associated with V-gene and J-gene trimming of TCR beta chains, and the association was replicated in an independent cohort. The authors suggested that the approach could potentially be extended to other disease states and immunological phenotypes. A later analysis associated 17,000 or so TCR beta sequences with specific HLA alleles at a false discovery rate of 0.05. Linkage disequilibrium might explain the correlated functional status among segregating V segments, but an unknown experimental factor could not be ruled out. Some IMGT-functional V segments, including TRBV6-2 and TRBV6-3, could not be told apart with the 87-base-pair reads, so those segments were excluded.

Library construction relied on the immunoSEQ multiplex PCR assay. For the multiplex PCR, a mixture combining 60 forward primers for TCR Vbeta segments and 13 reverse primers for TCR Jbeta segments was used. The CDR3 region of rearranged TCR beta genes was amplified from genomic DNA with a multiplex PCR assay. The amplified TCR beta libraries were sequenced on the Illumina HiSeq System as 87-base-pair reads. Concerning the study's data processing: Across the 700 or so repertoires, a later analysis counted 80 million or so unique TCR beta chains, about 10 million of which were shared by at least two donors. To remove PCR and sequencing errors, raw reads were error-corrected and collapsed into unique sequences using a nearest-neighbor algorithm that merged closely related sequences. To assign V, D and J gene segments, CDR3 sequences were aligned to IMGT reference sequences. Each retained sequence needed at least a six-nucleotide match to both a V gene segment and a J gene segment. A rearrangement was called productive if the CDR3 had no stop codons and remained in frame with V and J, and every other rearrangement was called non-productive. Following IMGT convention, CDR3 was defined as the stretch from the second conserved V-encoded cysteine up to the conserved J-encoded phenylalanine. Sequences without an unambiguous match to a single V gene segment were excluded from the earlier analysis of a few hundred of the donors. In an earlier analysis of some 590 of the donors, V segments were called functional above 56.7% productive rearrangements and were called segregating when the between-donor standard deviation exceeded 5%. A statistical classification framework was built to diagnose cytomegalovirus status from the catalog of TCR beta chain sequences. A later analysis assigned V and J genes by comparing TCR nucleotide sequences with IMGT/GENE-DB human TR gene sequences. In a later analysis, CDR3 sequences and most-parsimonious VDJ recombination scenarios were assigned using the TCRdist pipeline. In a later analysis, each TCR beta chain was defined by its CDR3 amino acid sequence together with its V-gene family, and reads lacking a unique V-gene family were excluded. A later analysis removed several hundred highly shared, low-generation-probability nucleotide sequences to deal with suspected cross-contamination and a sequencing artifact. In a later analysis, a clonal expansion index for each public chain was calculated from normalized within-repertoire ranks of inferred template counts. In a later analysis, generation probabilities were computed with a VDJ recombination model fitted to out-of-frame rearrangements, and the resulting probabilities were checked against IGoR. Hypergeometric tests were used in a later analysis to score TCR-TCR, TCR-HLA and TCR-CMV co-occurrence, with a repertoire-size bias correction applied to the TCR pairs. False discovery rates were estimated in a later analysis by permuting HLA or CMV assignments 20 times. In a later analysis, co-occurring TCRs were grouped with DBSCAN, and TCRdist sequence similarity was added when clustering was performed within HLA-allele-positive subsets. For co-occurrence clustering, repertoires with fewer than 30,000 or more than 120,000 public chains were excluded, along with four or five repertoires with anomalous nucleotide sharing. As stored in TCRdb, this immuneACCESS dataset retains in-frame rearrangements with V and J assigned. A fraction of the clones does not appear; measured against another copy, unresolved V genes explain less than half of the discrepancy, and the remainder lacks a known reason. V and J calls and clone size are copied from that table; D and trimming were computed from the DNA. The table for this sample records around 100,000 clones. In total, the top ten clones hold 0.45% to 0.6% of the sample.

In total, fewer than 750 healthy bone marrow donors made up the cohort. All cohort members were sampled while nominally healthy, although unrecorded immune exposures were likely present. The donor tested CMV seronegative and was one of the 352 seronegative cohort members. Every donor gave a peripheral blood sample, and the peripheral blood mononuclear cells from that sample were used for TCR beta sequencing. Genomic DNA was extracted from the blood cell samples with the Qiagen DNeasy Blood Extraction Kit. Trimming takes 1 base from V and 3 bases from J, and the germline ends sit 18 bases apart. From a lookup of the germline V gene, CDR1 and CDR2 are KGHSH and LQKENI. From the cysteine up to the phenylalanine, the CDR3 has a length of 17 residues. CDR3 DNA is the only sequence kept; it has 51 bases, read in frame from the first base.

The material sequenced was PBMCs. This TCR derives from a middle-aged man in good health and CMV-seronegative. The chain links TRBV18 with TRBJ1-1, and perhaps TRBD1 as D gene, on 5 matching bases. The sequenced DNA is TGTGCCAGCTCACCACAAGCGGGGGGTGTGTATGACACTGAAGCTTTCTTT. Translation gives CASSPQAGGVYDTEAFF.